This TCR beta chain is drawn from a study of T cell changes during pregnancy in multiple sclerosis. Trimming left V 6 bases short and J 1 base short, with 15 bases between. From germline, CDR1 is LNHDA and CDR2 SQIVND (reference sequence). The CDR3 covers 15 residues. The method was immunoSEQ multiplex PCR; TCRdb's version includes in-frame clones alone and lacks a portion of them. This sample yields 50,000 or so clones, of which around 90% are seen a single time; around 0.27% belongs to the top ten. This specimen was CD4+ T cells from peripheral blood mononuclear cells, taken in the second trimester of pregnancy. This receptor was identified in a female donor with multiple sclerosis, enrolled in a pregnancy study. The chain couples TRBV19 to TRBJ1-1; D remains ambiguous. This CDR3 reads CASSFEGSGNTEAFF. CDR3 sequence (DNA): TGTGCCAGTAGCTTTGAGGGCTCGGGGAACACTGAAGCTTTCTTT.